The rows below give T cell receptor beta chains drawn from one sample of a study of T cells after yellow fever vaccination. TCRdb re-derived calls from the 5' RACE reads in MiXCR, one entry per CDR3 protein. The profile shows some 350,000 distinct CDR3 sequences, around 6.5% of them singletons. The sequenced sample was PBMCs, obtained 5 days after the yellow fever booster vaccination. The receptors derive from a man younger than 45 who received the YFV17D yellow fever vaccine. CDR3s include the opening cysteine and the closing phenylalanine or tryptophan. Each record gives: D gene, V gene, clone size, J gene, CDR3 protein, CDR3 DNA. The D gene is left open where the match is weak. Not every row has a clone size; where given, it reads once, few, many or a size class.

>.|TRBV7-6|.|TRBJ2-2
CASSLNSQSTGELFF
TGTGCCAGCAGCTTAAATAGCCAATCCACCGGGGAGCTGTTTTTT
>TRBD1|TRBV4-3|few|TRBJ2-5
CASSQASGGGETQYF
TGCGCCAGCAGCCAAGCATCAGGGGGCGGTGAGACCCAGTACTTC
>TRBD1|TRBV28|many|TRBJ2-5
CASSNRGLWTQYF
TGTGCCAGCAGTAACAGGGGGCTTTGGACCCAGTACTTC
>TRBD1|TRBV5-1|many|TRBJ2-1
CASSTGAQWGDREFF
TGCGCCAGCAGCACGGGGGCTCAGTGGGGGGACAGGGAGTTCTTC
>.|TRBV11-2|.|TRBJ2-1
CASRGTSISYNEQFF
TGTGCCAGCAGGGGGACTTCGATCTCCTACAATGAGCAGTTCTTC
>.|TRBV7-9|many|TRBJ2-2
CASSLLTGELFF
TGTGCCAGCAGTTTATTAACCGGGGAGCTGTTTTTT
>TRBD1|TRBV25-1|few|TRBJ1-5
CASSAAGGQGNQPQHF
TGTGCCAGCAGTGCGGCAGGGGGTCAAGGCAATCAGCCCCAGCATTTT
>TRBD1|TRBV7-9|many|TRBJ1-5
CASAKDSTGGNQPQHF
TGTGCCAGCGCCAAGGACAGTACAGGGGGCAATCAGCCCCAGCATTTT
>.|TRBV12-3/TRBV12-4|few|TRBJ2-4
CASGVTWQGRAKNIQYF
TGTGCCAGCGGGGTGACCTGGCAGGGAAGGGCCAAAAACATTCAGTACTTC
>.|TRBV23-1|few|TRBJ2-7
CASRSEQYF
TGCGCCAGCAGGAGCGAGCAGTACTTC
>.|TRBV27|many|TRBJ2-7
CASSLGAGEQYF
TGTGCCAGCAGTTTAGGGGCAGGCGAGCAGTACTTC
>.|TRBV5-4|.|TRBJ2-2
CASSLRATNTGELFF
TGTGCCAGCAGCTTGAGGGCTACGAACACCGGGGAGCTGTTTTTT
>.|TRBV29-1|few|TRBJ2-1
CSVIPRNGPYNEQFF
TGCAGCGTTATCCCGCGGAATGGGCCCTACAATGAGCAGTTCTTC
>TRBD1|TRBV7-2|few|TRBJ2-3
CASSAPTGYTDTQYF
TGTGCCAGCAGCGCCCCGACAGGGTACACAGATACGCAGTATTTT
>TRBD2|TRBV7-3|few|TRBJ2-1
CASSETGTNYNEQFF
TGTGCCAGCAGCGAGACCGGGACTAACTACAATGAGCAGTTCTTC
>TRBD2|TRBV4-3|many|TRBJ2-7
CASSQGFRGSSYEQYF
TGCGCCAGCAGCCAAGGTTTTCGCGGGAGCTCCTACGAGCAGTACTTC
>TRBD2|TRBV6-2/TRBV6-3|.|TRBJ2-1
CASTIEAGDNEQFF
TGTGCCAGCACGATAGAGGCGGGAGACAATGAGCAGTTCTTC
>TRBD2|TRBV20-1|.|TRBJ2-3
CSATTSGLGDTQYF
TGCAGTGCTACCACTAGCGGCCTGGGGGATACGCAGTATTTT
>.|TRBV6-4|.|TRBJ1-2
CASSDSGPPSLSYGYTF
TGTGCCAGCAGTGACTCCGGTCCCCCTTCATTGTCCTATGGCTACACCTTC
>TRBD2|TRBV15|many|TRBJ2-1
CATSETSGPDKQFF
TGTGCCACCAGCGAAACTAGCGGGCCCGACAAGCAGTTCTTC
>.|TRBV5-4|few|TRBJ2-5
CASSLENLAPETQYF
TGTGCCAGCAGCTTGGAAAATCTAGCACCAGAGACCCAGTACTTC
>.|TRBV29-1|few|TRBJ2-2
CSVVPSNTGELFF
TGCAGCGTTGTTCCGTCGAACACCGGGGAGCTGTTTTTT
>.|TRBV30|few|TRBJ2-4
CAWARDEIIAKNIQYF
TGTGCCTGGGCGCGTGATGAGATTATAGCCAAAAACATTCAGTACTTC
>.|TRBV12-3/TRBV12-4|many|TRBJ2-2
CASSFASSTGELFF
TGTGCCAGCAGTTTTGCCAGTTCTACCGGGGAGCTGTTTTTT
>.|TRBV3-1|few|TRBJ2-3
CASSLDKGTQYF
TGTGCCAGCAGCCTCGACAAGGGAACGCAGTATTTT
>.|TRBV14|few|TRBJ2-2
CASSQGVRHRGGTGELFF
TGTGCCAGCAGCCAAGGAGTACGTCACAGGGGAGGAACCGGGGAGCTGTTTTTT
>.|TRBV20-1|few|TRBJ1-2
CSAWGSGYGYTF
TGCAGTGCTTGGGGGAGTGGCTATGGCTACACCTTC
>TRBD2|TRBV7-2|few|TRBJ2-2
CASSKNRDYMNTGELFF
TGTGCCAGCAGCAAGAACCGGGACTATATGAACACCGGGGAGCTGTTTTTT
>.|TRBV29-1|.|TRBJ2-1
CSVDELVDEQFF
TGCAGCGTTGACGAACTAGTCGATGAGCAGTTCTTC
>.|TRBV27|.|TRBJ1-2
CATRSGNYGYTF
TGTGCCACACGGAGTGGTAACTATGGCTACACCTTC
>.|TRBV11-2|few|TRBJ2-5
CASSPPTQETQYF
TGTGCCAGCAGCCCTCCCACCCAAGAGACCCAGTACTTC
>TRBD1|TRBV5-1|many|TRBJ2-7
CASSLGDSRYEQYF
TGCGCCAGCAGCTTGGGGGACAGCCGATACGAGCAGTACTTC
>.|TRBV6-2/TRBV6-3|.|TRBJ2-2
CASSYGGDTGELFF
TGTGCCAGCAGTTACGGCGGGGACACCGGGGAGCTGTTTTTT
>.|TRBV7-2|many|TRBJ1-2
CASSLWARASGYTF
TGTGCCAGCAGCTTATGGGCCAGGGCGTCGGGTTACACCTTC
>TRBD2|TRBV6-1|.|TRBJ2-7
CASSKGLAYEQYF
TGTGCCAGCAGCAAGGGACTAGCGTACGAGCAGTACTTC
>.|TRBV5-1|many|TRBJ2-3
CASSPSWTESTDTQYF
TGCGCCAGCAGCCCCTCCTGGACAGAGAGCACAGATACGCAGTATTTT
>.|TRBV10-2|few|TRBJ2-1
CASRGDVRYNEQFF
TGCGCCAGCAGGGGGGACGTTCGCTACAATGAGCAGTTCTTC
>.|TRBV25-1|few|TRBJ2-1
CASSDPGVRAGLGEQFF
TGTGCCAGCAGTGATCCAGGGGTGAGAGCGGGATTAGGTGAGCAGTTCTTC
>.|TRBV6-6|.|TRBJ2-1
CASSPSNNEQFF
TGTGCCAGCAGTCCGTCAAACAATGAGCAGTTCTTC
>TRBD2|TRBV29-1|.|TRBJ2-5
CSVEVGLAGDGETQYF
TGCAGCGTTGAAGTGGGGCTAGCGGGAGATGGTGAGACCCAGTACTTC
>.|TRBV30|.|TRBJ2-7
CAWSVGGNSYEQYF
TGTGCCTGGAGTGTTGGTGGGAATAGCTACGAGCAGTACTTC
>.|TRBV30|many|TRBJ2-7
CAWQGGYEQYF
TGTGCCTGGCAGGGGGGGTACGAGCAGTACTTC
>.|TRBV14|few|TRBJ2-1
CASSQVQGSYNEQFF
TGTGCCAGCAGCCAAGTACAGGGATCCTACAATGAGCAGTTCTTC